Detailed here is one T cell receptor beta chain. Its antigen is unidentified. This sequence may be a read error, since a much larger clone differs from it by one base. The data were taken from a study of tumor-infiltrating lymphocytes in primary liver carcinoma. Study information: Male and female patients aged 30 to 69 years made up the cohort. Tumor lesions were T1-T3 N0M0 and spanned about 4.2 to 11 cm.

Whole-study findings and limits: Bulk unsorted sampling precluded comparing CD4+ and CD8+ repertoires.

Unsorted whole blood yielded the blood RNA, and germline DNA was also extracted. With a constant-region primer, TCR beta cDNA was made from about 0.5 ug of total RNA. What produced the TCR beta libraries was three nested multiplex PCR rounds using slightly modified ARM-PCR. A C-beta reverse primer and TRBV1-TRBV30 forward primers served in each of the first two PCR rounds, at ten to eleven cycles apiece. TCRdb passed the multiplex PCR reads through MiXCR, listing each CDR3 protein once. Seen here are about 180,000 distinct CDR3 sequences, approximately 60% observed once, and the top ten hold 65% to 80%. CDR3 length: 12 residues. Germline CDR1 is SQVTM and CDR2 is ANQGSEA.

The specimen sequenced was peripheral blood. The TCR sequence derives from a man between 35 and 55 years old with primary liver carcinoma and hepatitis B virus infection. The chain has TRBV29-1 and TRBJ2-1, with a possible D match to TRBD1 (5 bases). CDR3 loop: CSVERQYNEKFF. The DNA of the CDR3 is TGCAGCGTTGAAAGACAGTACAATGAGAAGTTCTTC.